This T cell receptor beta chain was retrieved from a study of early T cells in non-severe SARS-CoV-2 infection. Overall study: Sequencing used unsorted whole-blood bulk RNA, so chains lack pairing. Findings of the study overall: Anti-spike CD8 responses were favored by VDJdb matching, which missed private and CD4 specificities.

This clonotype was found once. What it binds is unknown. The ends were cut back, 2 bases at V and 5 bases at J, with 19 bases in the middle. The CDR3 covers 16 residues. CDR1 is SGHRS, CDR2 YFSETQ, per germline. cDNA molecules, individually, were tagged with unique molecular identifiers. TCRdb processed the 5' RACE reads anew with MiXCR; each CDR3 protein has one entry. The repertoire consists of 75,000 or so distinct CDR3 sequences, with about an eighth occurring once and the leading ten covering 4.5% to 7%. This receptor was identified in an adult who was a healthcare worker with PCR-confirmed SARS-CoV-2 infection or an uninfected control (not recorded which). This rearrangement joins TRBV5-1 to TRBJ2-5; a weak D match, TRBD2 (6 bases). The sample here was whole blood, taken at baseline. CDR3 nucleotide sequence: TGCGCCAGCAGCTTAGGACACCCCCCGGGGAGGGAGACCCAGTACTTC. It encodes CASSLGHPPGRETQYF.